The 23 T cell receptor beta chains below all came from one sample that was sequenced in a study of T cell repertoires in cytomegalovirus infection. TCRdb processed the reads anew with MiXCR; each CDR3 protein has one entry. Of around 270,000 distinct CDR3 sequences in the sample, approximately 9.1% were seen once. Sequenced material: PBMCs. The receptor source for this set is a human donor in good health (CMV status not recorded). Some clones in this sample may be carry-over from other donors' samples.

This clonotype came up many times. The V gene is TRBV20-1, the J gene TRBJ2-7; a possible D gene is TRBD2 (5 bases). CDR1 DFQATT and CDR2 SNEGSKA come from the germline V gene (reference sequence). The length of the CDR3 is 13 residues. V was trimmed by 6 bases and J by 5 bases, leaving 17 bases between them. CDR3 sequence reads: CSAPGEKKNEQYF. The CDR3, as DNA: TGCAGTGCCCCCGGGGAGAAAAAGAACGAGCAGTACTTC.

This clonotype was detected only a few times. The chain recombines TRBV7-9 with TRBJ2-7, with D possibly matching TRBD1 (5 bases). V was pared by 5 bases and J by 4 bases, with 6 bases between. CDR3 length: 11 amino acids. Germline V lookup: CDR1 SEHNR, CDR2 FQNEAQ (reference sequence). The CDR3 DNA sequence: TGTGCCAGCAGCCGACAGTACGAGCAGTACTTC. As protein: CASSRQYEQYF.

The rearrangement links TRBV27 to TRBJ1-1; the D gene is possibly TRBD1 (6 bases). The length of the CDR3 is 15 residues. V was pared by 2 bases and J by 5 bases, with 15 bases between. Germline CDR1 reads MNHEY; CDR2 reads SMNVEV (reference sequence). Written as DNA, the CDR3 is TGTGCCAGCAGTTTAGCGGGGGGGCGAAGGACTGAAGCTTTCTTT. It specifies CASSLAGGRRTEAFF.

This clonotype has at least ten counts. The rearrangement joins TRBV10-3 to TRBJ2-5; TRBD1 agrees at 9 bases. The V segment lost 5 bases and the J segment 5 bases; nucleotides outside the gene matches: 15. CDR3 size: 17 residues. Germline V CDR1 and CDR2: ENHRY, SYGVKD. CDR3 coding DNA: TGTGCCATCAGTCACCTACCTCCGGGACAGGGAGGGGAGACCCAGTACTTC. It is translated as CAISHLPPGQGGETQYF.

Many counts were recorded for this clonotype. The J gene is TRBJ2-1, the V gene TRBV7-3, with D possibly TRBD1 on 6 matching bases. Per germline, CDR1 SGHTA and CDR2 FQGTGA. V lost 5 bases, J lost 3 bases, and 17 bases lay in between. The CDR3 has 16 residues. CDR3 bases: TGTGCCAGCAGCGTCGAGGGGACGACAGGCTACAATGAGCAGTTCTTC. Protein sequence: CASSVEGTTGYNEQFF.

This clonotype was picked up many times. The chain recombines TRBV6-2 or TRBV6-3 with TRBJ1-2, with a weak D call TRBD1 (6 bases). Trimming stripped 8 bases from V and 2 bases from J, with 18 bases between. Germline CDR1 reads MNHEY; CDR2 reads SVGEGT. The CDR3 totals 15 residues. The CDR3 nucleotides are TGTGCCAGCCAAAATACGGGGGGCAAGAACTATGGCTACACCTTC. It codes for CASQNTGGKNYGYTF.

A single count supports this clonotype. The gene calls are TRBV7-8 and TRBJ1-6; a possible D gene is TRBD1 (5 bases). Per germline, CDR1 SGHVS and CDR2 FQNEAQ. CDR3 length equals 12 residues. V lost 5 bases and J 14 bases, leaving 13 bases between the germline ends. The CDR3, as DNA: TGTGCCAGCAGCCCCGGGGGGGGATCCCTCCACTTT. The encoded protein is CASSPGGGSLHF. The entire variable domain, with the rest obtained from reference TRBV7-8 and TRBJ1-6, is as follows: GAGVSQSPRYKVAKRGQDVALRCDPISGHVSLFWYQQALGQGPEFLTYFQNEAQLDKSGLPSDRFFAERPEGSVSTLKIQRTQQEDSAVYLCASSPGGGSLHFGNGTRLTVT.

Ten or more counts support this clonotype. V gene TRBV7-2 combines with J gene TRBJ1-5; 8 nucleotides match TRBD1. The V gene end was trimmed by 1 base and the J gene end by 5 bases; junction bases not matched to a gene: 10. The germline CDR1 and CDR2 sequences are SGHTA and FQGNSA. The CDR3 runs to 17 residues. This CDR3 reads CASSLGPFRGRDQPQHF. The CDR3 nucleotides are TGTGCCAGCAGCTTAGGGCCGTTCAGGGGGCGCGATCAGCCCCAGCATTTT.

This clonotype was seen at least ten times. V is TRBV7-2 and J is TRBJ1-5; 7 positions agree with TRBD1. This CDR3 has 17 amino acids. Per the germline V gene, CDR1 is SGHTA and CDR2 is FQGNSA. The V and J ends lost 3 bases and 1 base, in that order; junction bases with no gene match: 9. CDR3 loop: CASSLGRGASSNQPQHF. DNA of the CDR3: TGTGCCAGCAGCTTGGGCAGGGGGGCTTCGAGCAATCAGCCCCAGCATTTT. The variable domain in full, completed from reference TRBV7-2 and TRBJ1-5, reads GAGVSQSPSNKVTEKGKDVELRCDPISGHTALYWYRQSLGQGLEFLIYFQGNSAPDKSGLPSDRFSAERTGGSVSTLTIQRTQQEDSAVYLCASSLGRGASSNQPQHFGDGTRLSIL.

As for this clonotype: The junction differs from germline at one of its ends, possibly a read error. CDR3 coding DNA: TGCAGTGCTAGGGTTAGCGGGGGGGCAAGGAATGAGCAGATCTTC. It specifies CSARVSGGARNEQIF. The chain links TRBV20-1 to TRBJ2-1, with 11 bases lining up with TRBD2. The CDR3 runs to 15 residues. Germline V gives CDR1 DFQATT, CDR2 SNEGSKA (reference sequence).

The V call is TRBV11-3, the J call TRBJ1-2, with 10 bases aligning to TRBD1. Unmatched junction bases numbered 8, after V lost 4 bases and J lost 0 bases. Germline V gene sequence: CDR1 SGHNT, CDR2 YENEEA. The CDR3 totals 17 residues. The CDR3 sequence is CASSSGQGGVSNYGYTF. For the CDR3, the DNA is TGTGCCAGCAGCTCAGGACAGGGGGGTGTTTCTAACTATGGCTACACCTTC.

Ten or more counts support this clonotype. The CDR3 loop is CASSFDGGWGTEAFF. The CDR3 nucleotides are TGTGCCAGCAGCTTCGACGGGGGTTGGGGCACTGAAGCTTTCTTT. The chain couples TRBV7-2 to TRBJ1-1; the D gene is possibly TRBD1 (5 bases). The CDR3 contains 15 residues. Trimming cost V 3 bases and J 4 bases, with 15 bases left between them. CDR1 and CDR2 (germline): SGHTA, FQGNSA.

This chain connects TRBV6-1 to TRBJ1-1; tentatively, D is TRBD1 (5 bases). Trimming left V 5 bases short and J 1 base short, with 8 bases between. Germline loops: CDR1 MNHNS, CDR2 SASEGT. The CDR3 consists of 13 residues. The CDR3 here is CASSTGWNTEAFF. The DNA of the CDR3 is TGTGCCAGCAGTACAGGATGGAACACTGAAGCTTTCTTT.

In its sample, this clonotype was seen many times. CDR3 DNA sequence: TGCAGCGTTGACGGGGGGAAAAGGGCGAATGAGCAGTTCTTC. Its translation: CSVDGGKRANEQFF. The V and J genes are TRBV29-1 and TRBJ2-1; 7 positions match TRBD2. CDR1 is SQVTM and CDR2 is ANQGSEA in the germline V gene. V lost 3 bases to trimming and J lost 7 bases; unmatched junction nucleotides: 9. The CDR3 has 14 residues.

This rearrangement joins TRBV20-1 to TRBJ2-5; D perhaps matches TRBD2 (6 bases). V lost 3 bases, J lost 5 bases, and 22 bases lay in between. CDR3 length: 16 amino acids. Germline loops: CDR1 DFQATT, CDR2 SNEGSKA (reference sequence). CDR3 in DNA: TGCAGTGCTAGTAGAAAGGAAGGCGGGACGGAGGAGACCCAGTACTTC. As protein: CSASRKEGGTEETQYF.

This clonotype was recorded many times. The CDR3 spells CASSSSRHRRRGYTF. In DNA form, the CDR3 reads TGTGCCAGCAGCTCAAGCAGACATCGGAGAAGGGGCTACACCTTC. The rearrangement joins TRBV7-2 to TRBJ1-2; no reliable D call. Germline-derived CDR1 and CDR2 are SGHTA and FQGNSA. Trimming left V 4 bases short and J 8 bases short, with 20 bases between. CDR3 length: 15 amino acids.

This clonotype was seen only a few times. The chain joins TRBV7-6 to TRBJ1-2; D is undetermined. V was cut by 5 bases and J by 2 bases, with 15 bases left in between. This CDR3 comprises 15 residues. Germline V gives CDR1 SGHVS, CDR2 FNYEAQ. Here the CDR3 reads CASSPAATINYGYTF. CDR3 in DNA: TGTGCCAGCAGCCCCGCGGCTACGATAAACTATGGCTACACCTTC.

This clonotype was observed at least ten times. The V and J genes are TRBV7-2 and TRBJ2-1; D gene ambiguous. With 3 bases removed from V and 3 bases from J, the gap between germline ends came to 12 bases. The CDR3 runs 15 residues. CDR1 is SGHTA, CDR2 FQGNSA, per germline. CDR3 sequence (DNA): TGTGCCAGCAGCTTTGGCGATCACCACTACAATGAGCAGTTCTTC. This sequence encodes CASSFGDHHYNEQFF.

The chain links TRBV4-2 to TRBJ1-6; D call uncertain. V lost 4 bases and J 5 bases, leaving 12 bases between the germline ends. Germline V lookup: CDR1 LGHNA, CDR2 YNFKEQ. CDR3 length: 15 residues. CDR3 DNA: TGTGCCAGCAGCCCAGCTCAGAACAATAATTCACCCCTCCACTTT. It encodes CASSPAQNNNSPLHF.

In this sample, this clonotype turned up a few times. The V call is TRBV7-2, the J call TRBJ2-5; 7 nucleotides match TRBD1. Trimming cost V 5 bases and J 1 base; bases outside gene matches: 13. CDR3 length: 17 amino acids. Looked up from germline, CDR1 is SGHTA and CDR2 is FQGNSA. CDR3 amino acids: CASSLRTGQYFQETQYF. The CDR3 DNA reads as TGTGCCAGCAGCCTTCGGACGGGACAGTACTTCCAAGAGACCCAGTACTTC.

Remarks on this clonotype: A much larger clone sits a single nucleotide away, making a read error possible. The chain is built from TRBV9 and TRBJ2-7, with TRBD2 matching 8 bases. This CDR3 is built from 16 residues. Trimming cost V 0 bases and J 5 bases; bases outside gene matches: 10. The germline CDR1 and CDR2 sequences are SGDLS and YYNGEE. The CDR3 here is CASSVGGSGAGDEQYF. The CDR3 bases are TGTGCCAGCAGCGTAGGGGGTAGCGGGGCCGGCGACGAGCAGTACTTC.

This clonotype was observed at least ten times. The junction departs from germline at one end; a sequencing error may be responsible. The chain uses TRBV11-2 and TRBJ1-1, with a tentative D call TRBD1 (5 bases). CDR1 and CDR2 (germline): SGHAT, FQNNGV. This CDR3 spans 13 amino acids. Here the CDR3 reads CASSLWDGTGAFF. CDR3 bases: TGTGCCAGCAGCCTCTGGGACGGTACTGGAGCTTTCTTT.

This clonotype was recorded many times. The chain joins TRBV7-8 to TRBJ2-1; 7 nucleotides match TRBD1. The trim removed 8 bases at V and 8 bases at J, leaving 9 bases unmatched. Germline values: CDR1 SGHVS, CDR2 FQNEAQ. The CDR3 has 13 amino acids. CDR3 DNA: TGTGCCAGCGTCCCAGGGGGATTCTATGAGCAGTTCTTC. Protein: CASVPGGFYEQFF.